This T cell receptor (beta chain) was sequenced during a study of beta chain features in type 1 diabetes. In its sample, this clone was seen a few times. Its antigen remains unidentified. Expressed TCRB transcripts were sequenced, since all the RNA that had been isolated was reverse transcribed. Data came from immunoSEQ multiplex PCR; TCRdb stores just in-frame clones and leaves some out. The data hold about 370,000 clones, with roughly a tenth observed a single time. This CDR3 comprises 15 residues. The V and J ends lost 5 bases and 5 bases, in that order; junction bases with no gene match: 4. Per germline, CDR1 SGHVS and CDR2 FQNEAQ. Study-level results: An over-representation of cells with high TCR expression could result from cDNA sequencing. More deletions and fewer insertions at VDJ junctions were seen in type 1 diabetes patients. Shorter TCRB CDR3s, moderately but significantly so, were found in Type 1 diabetes patients in all four CD4+ subsets.

Purity of each sorted population was above 95%. The TCR originated in a young man with type 1 diabetes. The chain combines TRBV7-8 with TRBJ2-2, with 11 bases identical to TRBD2. The specimen was central memory CD4+ T cells from blood. This CDR3 is CASSPLAGGTGELFF. The CDR3 region has the DNA TGTGCCAGCAGCCCTTTAGCGGGAGGGACCGGGGAGCTGTTTTTT.